The clone carrying this T cell receptor (beta chain) was seen repeatedly, ten times or more. This record comes from a study of blood T cells in healthy people across ages. The donors, aged about 6 to 100, were healthy Caucasians from Russia. The amount of total RNA extracted per sample was at least 5.5 micrograms. Then a second PCR, running about 6 to 12 cycles, was carried out with a sample-barcoded 5' primer and a J-beta primer mix. Each cDNA was tagged by a template-switch adaptor containing 12 random nucleotides. TCRdb passed the 5' RACE reads through MiXCR, listing each CDR3 protein once. The top ten hold roughly 8% of the sample, which has some 1.5 million distinct CDR3 sequences, 28% seen once. The V end was cut by 4 bases, the J end by 7 bases, with 10 bases between. Germline CDR1 and CDR2: SQVTM and ANQGSEA. This CDR3 region has 11 residues.

The sequencing sample was made of blood. The receptor comes from a woman aged 25 to 39 in good health. The gene calls are TRBV29-1 and TRBJ1-2, with no clear D. The CDR3 DNA reads TGCAGCGTTGTTAAGGATCTTGGCTACACCTTC. This gives the protein CSVVKDLGYTF.